Sequencing of this T cell receptor (beta chain) was carried out in a study of blood T cell repertoires in COVID-19. The CDR3 has 15 amino acids. Germline assignment: CDR1 SSHAT and CDR2 FNYEAQ (reference sequence). Authors' methods: Scientists estimated how many nucleated cells there were by amplifying reference gene primers. Repertoires were generated with immunoSEQ multiplex PCR, while TCRdb's copy carries only in-frame clones and drops some. V and J calls and clone size follow that table, whereas D and trimming were derived from the DNA. The sample has some 180,000 clones; approximately 80% are singletons. On this clone: One end of the junction does not line up with germline, which may come from a read error.

Sample: peripheral blood. The chain links TRBV7-7 to TRBJ2-3, with D possibly being TRBD2 (5 bases). This TCR derives from a woman older than 75 with COVID-19, enrolled during active disease. CDR3 sequence (DNA): TGTGCTAGCAGCTTAGGAGGAACCCACACAGATACGCAGTATTTT. Translation: CASSLGGTHTDTQYF.